Below are 28 T cell receptor beta chains sequenced from a single sample in a study of cytomegalovirus exposure and HLA in healthy donors. 13 Jbeta primers and 60 Vbeta primers were used for the PCR. The repertoire was sequenced with immunoSEQ multiplex PCR; TCRdb's copy has only in-frame clones and lacks some. Of roughly 100,000 clones in the sample, roughly 80% were seen once. Input material: PBMCs. These receptors were taken from a man in his forties or fifties in good health and CMV-seronegative.

Only a few counts were recorded for this clone. V gene TRBV5-1 combines with J gene TRBJ2-5; 7 bases are a match to TRBD2. V lost 5 bases and J lost 0; bases outside the gene matches: 7. CDR1 is SGHRS, CDR2 YFSETQ, per germline. This CDR3 spans 15 amino acids. CDR3 in amino acids: CASRSLGGDQETQYF. For the CDR3, the DNA is TGCGCCAGCAGATCTTTGGGGGGGGACCAAGAGACCCAGTACTTC.

The chain has TRBV4-1 and TRBJ2-3; D is ambiguous. Germline V lookup: CDR1 MGHRA, CDR2 YSYEKL. The CDR3 is 17 amino acids. V shed 4 bases and J shed 3 bases, with 20 bases lying between them. For the CDR3, the DNA is TGCGCCAGCAGCCCCCGGCCCCTGCCATCTAGGACAGATACGCAGTATTTT. Protein: CASSPRPLPSRTDTQYF.

The V gene is TRBV19, the J gene TRBJ2-7; no definite D call. V lost 0 bases and J 4 bases, leaving 13 bases between the germline ends. Germline CDR1 reads LNHDA; CDR2 reads SQIVND (reference sequence). The CDR3 consists of 15 residues. CDR3 region: CASSIDSRQTYEQYF. In nucleotides, the CDR3 is TGTGCCAGTAGTATAGATAGTAGGCAGACTTACGAGCAGTACTTC.

The rearrangement joins TRBV2 to TRBJ1-3; 7 bases match TRBD1. V shed 4 bases, J shed 0 bases, and the junction held 6 bases outside the gene matches. Germline-derived CDR1 and CDR2 are SNHLY and FYNNEI. The CDR3 length is 16 residues. CDR3 region: CASSGDRTSSGNTIYF. CDR3 coding DNA: TGTGCCAGCAGTGGGGACAGAACGAGCTCTGGAAACACCATATATTTT.

V gene TRBV7-3 combines with J gene TRBJ1-1; perhaps TRBD1 as D (5 bases). The V gene lost 7 bases and the J gene lost 1 base, with 10 bases spanning the gap. In germline, CDR1 is SGHTA, CDR2 FQGTGA. CDR3 size: 13 residues. CDR3 DNA sequence: TGTGCCAGCACGGCCGGGGGGAACACTGAAGCTTTCTTT. Translation: CASTAGGNTEAFF.

The chain carries TRBV11-3 and TRBJ2-1, with TRBD2 identical over 8 bases. V was pared by 1 base and J by 4 bases, with 3 bases of the junction left unmatched. This CDR3 is built from 15 residues. Germline V CDR1 and CDR2: SGHNT, YENEEA. CDR3 nucleotide sequence: TGTGCCAGCAGCTTAGCGGGGGGGCTTTACAATGAGCAGTTCTTC. This codes for CASSLAGGLYNEQFF.

The chain couples TRBV11-2 to TRBJ2-2; 11 positions agree with TRBD1. Trimming took 3 bases from V and 4 from J; bases not matched to a gene: 1. The CDR3 loop spans 15 amino acids. CDR1 and CDR2 from the germline V gene are SGHAT and FQNNGV. The CDR3 protein is CASSLGQGVTGELFF. The DNA of the CDR3 is TGTGCCAGCAGCTTGGGACAGGGGGTCACCGGGGAGCTGTTTTTT.

The J gene is TRBJ1-2, the V gene TRBV19, with D maybe TRBD1 (5 bases). Looked up from germline, CDR1 is LNHDA and CDR2 is SQIVND (reference sequence). V was cut by 7 bases and J by 7 bases, with 16 bases left in between. There are 13 residues in the CDR3. The DNA of the CDR3 is TGTGCCAGTACCTCGACAGCCCTAGTTGGCTACACCTTC. Its protein product is CASTSTALVGYTF.

This clone was detected only a few times. The chain couples TRBV6-5 to TRBJ1-4, with D perhaps matching TRBD1 (5 bases). V lost 4 bases and J lost 0, with 12 bases in between. In germline, CDR1 is MNHEY, CDR2 SVGAGI. This CDR3 has 16 residues. For the CDR3, the DNA is TGTGCCAGCAGTTTCAGGGACTTTGCAACTAATGAAAAACTGTTTTTT. Translated, it gives CASSFRDFATNEKLFF.

This rearrangement joins TRBV5-6 to TRBJ1-4; 9 nucleotides agree with TRBD1. This CDR3 has 15 amino acids. CDR1 and CDR2 from the germline V gene are SGHDT and YYEEEE. The junction had 8 bases not matched to a gene; V was cut back by 3 bases and J by 8 bases. CDR3 amino acids: CASSSPGTGKEKLFF. In DNA, the CDR3 is TGTGCCAGCAGCTCGCCCGGGACAGGGAAAGAAAAACTGTTTTTT.

The chain uses TRBV10-2 and TRBJ2-3, with 12 bases that match TRBD2. Germline trimming cut 5 bases from V and 4 bases from J; bases unmatched to any gene: 4. CDR3 size: 15 residues. Germline V gives CDR1 WSHSY, CDR2 SAAADI. This CDR3 is CASSLAGGRADTQYF. For the CDR3, the DNA is TGCGCCAGCAGTCTAGCGGGGGGGCGGGCAGATACGCAGTATTTT.

The V call is TRBV11-1, the J call TRBJ1-5; D ambiguous. This CDR3 has 13 residues. From germline, CDR1 is SGHAT and CDR2 FQDESV (reference sequence). V lost 3 bases and J lost 0, with 3 bases in between. The chain's CDR3 is CASSFSSNQPQHF. In DNA form, the CDR3 reads TGTGCCAGCAGCTTCAGTAGCAATCAGCCCCAGCATTTT.

A note on this clone: Distinct nucleotide sequences in the sample also encode this CDR3. V usage is TRBV5-6 and J usage is TRBJ2-5; the D is unclear. Germline assignment: CDR1 SGHDT and CDR2 YYEEEE. This CDR3 has 13 amino acids. V was clipped by 0 bases and J by 2 bases, with 5 bases between them. The CDR3 DNA reads as TGTGCCAGCAGCTTGGCGGTTCAAGAGACCCAGTACTTC. Protein: CASSLAVQETQYF. Variable domain in full (rest from reference TRBV5-6 and TRBJ2-5): DAGVTQSPTHLIKTRGQQVTLRCSPKSGHDTVSWYQQALGQGPQFIFQYYEEEERQRGNFPDRFSGHQFPNYSSELNVNALLLGDSALYLCASSLAVQETQYFGPGTRLLVL.

The chain uses TRBV13 and TRBJ1-1; TRBD1 matches at 12 bases. CDR3 length: 15 amino acids. The trim removed 2 bases at V and 8 bases at J, leaving 6 bases unmatched. Germline V gene data show CDR1 as PRHDT and CDR2 as FYEKMQ (reference sequence). The CDR3 nucleotides read TGTGCCAGCAGCTTACGGGACAGGGGGCCCTTGGAAGCTTTCTTT. This gives the protein CASSLRDRGPLEAFF.

The chain carries TRBV9 and TRBJ2-3, with D possibly TRBD2 on 5 matching bases. Germline V gives CDR1 SGDLS, CDR2 YYNGEE. This CDR3 spans 14 amino acids. V gave up 0 bases and J gave up 9 bases, with 14 bases separating them. The CDR3 DNA reads TGTGCCAGCAGCGTAGGGATCGCCGGAGGAACGCAGTATTTT. Its protein is CASSVGIAGGTQYF. Supplemented by reference TRBV9 and TRBJ2-3, the full variable domain reads DSGVTQTPKHLITATGQRVTLRCSPRSGDLSVYWYQQSLDQGLQFLIQYYNGEERAKGNILERFSAQQFPDLHSELNLSSLELGDSALYFCASSVGIAGGTQYFGPGTRLTVL.

This chain uses TRBV6-1 with TRBJ2-2; 7 bases line up with TRBD1. Germline V CDR1 and CDR2: MNHNS, SASEGT. Germline trimming cut 6 bases from V and 6 bases from J; bases unmatched to any gene: 10. The CDR3 consists of 15 residues. CDR3 bases: TGTGCCAGCAGGTGGCAGGGGGAGATCCCCGGGGAGCTGTTTTTT. This encodes CASRWQGEIPGELFF.

This sequence joins TRBV27 and TRBJ2-1; TRBD1 matches 9 bases. The trim removed 8 bases at V and 1 base at J, leaving 6 bases unmatched. Germline loops: CDR1 MNHEY, CDR2 SMNVEV (reference sequence). This CDR3 region has 15 residues. Written as DNA, the CDR3 is TGTGCCAGCTGCCGGGGGACAGGGTCCTACAATGAGCAGTTCTTC. It codes for CASCRGTGSYNEQFF.

The CDR3 DNA sequence: TGTGCCAGCAGCCCCCTAGCGGGGGCTCAAGAGACCCAGTACTTC. This codes for CASSPLAGAQETQYF. The genes are TRBV11-2 and TRBJ2-5; 10 nucleotides line up with TRBD2. Losses at the gene ends were 5 bases for V and 2 bases for J; bases not matched to a gene: 5. CDR1 and CDR2 (germline): SGHAT, FQNNGV. The CDR3 covers 15 residues.

This clone was observed a few times. Its ends do not fully match the called genes, so a read error is possible. The chain recombines TRBV7-9 with TRBJ1-2; weak D call: TRBD1 (5 bases). The CDR3 runs to 14 residues. Germline values: CDR1 SEHNR, CDR2 FQNEAQ (reference sequence). CDR3 DNA: TGTTCCAGCAGCTTACCTCGACAGCCCGGGGGCTACACCTTC. This encodes CSSSLPRQPGGYTF.

The chain links TRBV27 to TRBJ2-2; D perhaps matches TRBD1 (6 bases). Germline-derived CDR1 and CDR2 are MNHEY and SMNVEV (reference sequence). Trimming shortened V by 2 bases and J by 5 bases, and 21 bases separated the two germline ends. This CDR3 has 18 residues. The CDR3 loop reads CASSLVYDPAGATGELFF. In DNA form, the CDR3 reads TGTGCCAGCAGTTTAGTGTACGATCCCGCAGGGGCTACCGGGGAGCTGTTTTTT.

The V call is TRBV5-6, the J call TRBJ2-7; D not resolved. V lost 2 bases to trimming and J lost 2 bases, with 8 bases between them. This CDR3 has 13 amino acids. Germline loops: CDR1 SGHDT, CDR2 YYEEEE. The CDR3 DNA reads TGTGCCAGCAGCTTCGGTATTGCCTACGAGCAGTACTTC. This sequence encodes CASSFGIAYEQYF.

This rearrangement joins TRBV5-3 to TRBJ2-3; TRBD2 matches at 7 bases. TRBV5-3 is annotated as an ORF whose role is uncertain. V lost 1 base and J lost 2; bases outside the gene matches: 4. The CDR3 extends over 15 amino acids. CDR3 coding DNA: TGTGCCAGAAGCTTGTGGGGGGGAGACACAGATACGCAGTATTTT. Residues: CARSLWGGDTDTQYF.

The chain is built from TRBV13 and TRBJ1-6; D remains ambiguous. The CDR3 has 16 residues. Deletions cut 0 bases from V and 0 bases from J, with 6 bases between. The V gene's germline CDR1 is PRHDT and CDR2 FYEKMQ (reference sequence). The CDR3 nucleotides are TGTGCCAGCAGCTTAGGAGGGAGCTCCTATAATTCACCCCTCCACTTT. This codes for CASSLGGSSYNSPLHF.

CDR3 in amino acids: CASSLVGTEYNEQFF. Written as DNA, the CDR3 is TGTGCCAGCAGCTTAGTAGGGACAGAATACAATGAGCAGTTCTTC. The chain uses TRBV7-6 and TRBJ2-1; 7 bases match TRBD1. The CDR3 has 15 residues. V was pared by 1 base and J by 4 bases, with 4 bases of the junction left unmatched. CDR1 and CDR2 (germline): SGHVS, FNYEAQ.

The rearrangement joins TRBV6-1 to TRBJ1-1, with a tentative D call TRBD1 (5 bases). Germline loops: CDR1 MNHNS, CDR2 SASEGT. The CDR3 has 14 amino acids. V dropped 7 bases and J dropped 5 bases, with 17 bases sitting between them. DNA for the CDR3: TGTGCCAGCATCGAGCAGGGCTCAGGTACTGAAGCTTTCTTT. Protein sequence: CASIEQGSGTEAFF.

The chain combines TRBV5-6 with TRBJ2-5, with D tentatively TRBD1 (5 bases). This CDR3 has 12 amino acids. V lost 0 bases to trimming and J lost 11 bases, with 11 bases between them. The germline gives CDR1 SGHDT, CDR2 YYEEEE. The CDR3 sequence is CASSLGTTEQYF. CDR3 DNA: TGTGCCAGCAGCTTGGGGACAACTGAGCAGTACTTC.

CDR3 region: CASRTGLNYNSPLHF. As DNA, the CDR3 is TGTGCCAGCAGAACAGGTTTAAACTATAATTCACCCCTCCACTTT. V gene TRBV7-9 combines with J gene TRBJ1-6, with D tentatively TRBD1 (5 bases). Trimming left V 6 bases short and J 3 bases short, with 12 bases between. Germline assignment: CDR1 SEHNR and CDR2 FQNEAQ (reference sequence). This CDR3 comprises 15 residues.

The rearrangement links TRBV28 to TRBJ1-5, with D tentatively TRBD1 (5 bases). Per germline, CDR1 MDHEN and CDR2 SYDVKM. The V and J ends lost 5 bases and 6 bases respectively, with 8 bases between them. The CDR3 runs to 12 residues. The CDR3 coding sequence is TGTGCCAGCAGTCCGACAGTTCAGCCCCAGCATTTT. It encodes CASSPTVQPQHF.